This T cell receptor (beta chain) was sequenced for a study of cytomegalovirus exposure and HLA in healthy donors (dated by TCRdb to 2017 to 2019). Regarding the research as a whole: In an earlier analysis of roughly 500 of the donors, about 270 Gb of sequence data and 100 million or so unique TCR beta sequences from 150 million to 200 million T cells were reported. A later genetic analysis took genome-wide SNP genotypes for about 55% of the roughly 700 donors and used that subset as a discovery cohort. In an earlier analysis of several hundred of the donors, high-throughput TCR beta sequencing was used to judge whether each TCR beta V gene segment behaved as functional or pseudogenic. High-throughput TCR immunosequencing, statistical association of individual TCRs with disease status, and machine learning were combined to predict cytomegalovirus infection status. The number of donors typed differed by locus, with about 629-640 for A, B, C, DRB1 and DQB1, 522 for DQA1, 600 to 610 for DPA1, and roughly 450 for DPB1. HLA typing included class I and class II loci at four-digit resolution. The T cell repertoires of several hundred subjects were profiled by immunosequencing and related to cytomegalovirus serostatus. To study patterns of TCR occurrence, a later analysis re-analyzed previously published TCR beta repertoires from around 700 donors and added high-resolution HLA genotyping. Rather than using new phenotypic data, the later analysis identified candidate immune exposures from TCR beta sequences and from how often those sequences occurred across donors. On average, around 240,000 unique TCR beta nucleotide sequences were sequenced per donor among a few hundred genotyped donors of the cohort, with roughly a sixth of those sequences being non-productive. Approximately 310 gigabases of sequencing data and tens of millions of unique TCR sequences were included in an early release covering around 650 HLA-typed donors. Every discovery cohort repertoire had been produced on one sequencing platform. Because of strong linkage in the cohort, roughly five DR-DQ haplotypes were treated as single units for association and clustering. The study was designed to test whether signatures of past pathogen exposure could be identified by cataloging public T cell receptors. Donor age, sex, ethnicity and CMV serostatus were compiled alongside the repertoire data. A separate validation cohort of about 110 different subjects was used in addition to the approximately 670-subject first cohort. Of the approximately 400 genotyped donors, around 81% fell in the genetic ancestry cluster associated with self-reported Caucasian donors.

General findings and caveats noted by the study authors: The sequencing pipeline was judged likely to have produced a cluster of highly shared sequence variants as a technical artifact. In vitro tests confirmed that three of the cytomegalovirus-associated TCR beta chains recognize cytomegalovirus antigens. Sequencing depth was assumed to be roughly uniform across donors in the presence/absence analyses, though that assumption may not hold. In a later genetic analysis, a missense DCLRE1C variant was associated with V-gene and J-gene trimming of TCR beta chains, and the association was replicated in an independent cohort. According to a later analysis, most CMV-associated TCR beta chains appeared to be HLA-restricted, and the HLA associations seemed to be driven largely by CMV exposure. In the study, about 150 TCR beta chains were listed as associated with cytomegalovirus. A later analysis found that TCR association rates varied across HLA loci, with DRB1 alleles showing the most associated TCRs and HLA-C alleles the fewest. Linkage disequilibrium might explain the correlated functional status among segregating V segments, but an unknown experimental factor could not be ruled out. CMV serostatus was the only immune exposure information available for the cohort. According to a later analysis, parvovirus B19, influenza, CMV and Epstein-Barr virus appeared linked to several top co-occurrence clusters. A later genetic analysis reported fewer N-insertions in productive TCRs among donors in an Asian-associated ancestry cluster than the roughly 700-donor mean. At a false discovery rate of 0.05, a later analysis linked fewer than 20,000 TCR beta sequences to specific HLA alleles. Because counts were too low, roughly 17 rarely observed V segments, including chromosome 9 orphons, were left out of the earlier analysis of about 500 of the donors. In a later analysis, HLA-associated TCR beta chains were found to be more clonally expanded and to have lower generation probabilities than equally common non-associated chains. This cohort had only TCR beta chains sequenced, and the lack of alpha or paired-chain data limited which features could be detected. According to the authors, the approach could potentially be generalized to other disease states and immunological phenotypes. A further reported finding was that TCR beta sequences accurately predicted the HLA-A and HLA-B alleles for most subjects in the first cohort. When HLA alleles, especially DR and DQ, strongly co-occurred, attributing TCR associations to individual alleles was difficult. Most TCR sequences were seen in very few donors, while some public TCRs were found in many individuals. Because HLA typing was missing for some donors at each locus, association tests included only the typed subset. The classifier was reported to diagnose cytomegalovirus status with high specificity and sensitivity in both the original cohort and the validation cohort. In an earlier analysis of under 600 of the donors, most TCR beta V segments were observed in productive rearrangements about 87% or about 30% of the time, broadly matching IMGT annotations.

In total, roughly 710 healthy bone marrow donors made up the cohort. At the time of sampling, all cohort members were nominally healthy, though unrecorded immune exposures were likely present. The donor tested CMV seronegative, placing the donor among the 350 or so seronegative members of the cohort. Every donor gave a peripheral blood sample, and the peripheral blood mononuclear cells from that sample were used for TCR beta sequencing. The Qiagen DNeasy Blood Extraction Kit was used to extract genomic DNA from the blood cell samples. Libraries were prepared through the immunoSEQ multiplex PCR assay. A mixture of 60 forward primers for TCR Vbeta segments and 13 reverse primers for TCR Jbeta segments was used in the multiplex PCR. The CDR3 region of rearranged TCR beta genes was amplified from genomic DNA with a multiplex PCR assay. The Illumina HiSeq System was used to sequence the amplified TCR beta libraries as 87-base-pair reads. As for the original processing: In a later analysis, 77 million or so unique TCR beta chains were counted across the approximately 620 repertoires, and roughly 11 million of these chains were shared by at least two donors. Raw reads were error-corrected and collapsed into unique sequences with a nearest-neighbor algorithm that merged closely related sequences to remove PCR and sequencing errors. CDR3 sequences were aligned to IMGT reference sequences to assign V, D and J gene segments. For a sequence to be retained, a match of at least six nucleotides was required to both a V gene segment and a J gene segment. Rearrangements were called productive when the CDR3 lacked stop codons and stayed in frame with V and J; all others were non-productive. CDR3 was defined according to IMGT convention as the region running from the second conserved V-encoded cysteine to the conserved J-encoded phenylalanine. In an earlier analysis of approximately 500 of the donors, sequences lacking an unambiguous match to a single V gene segment were excluded. In an earlier analysis of around 600 of the donors, V segments were called functional above 56.7% productive rearrangements and were called segregating when the between-donor standard deviation exceeded 5%. A statistical classification framework was built to diagnose cytomegalovirus status from the catalog of TCR beta chain sequences. In a later analysis, TCR nucleotide sequences were compared against IMGT/GENE-DB human TR gene sequences so that V and J genes could be assigned. A later analysis assigned CDR3 sequences and most-parsimonious VDJ recombination scenarios with the TCRdist pipeline. In a later analysis, every TCR beta chain was defined by the combination of its CDR3 amino acid sequence and its V-gene family, and reads without a unique V-gene family were dropped. A later analysis removed several hundred highly shared, low-generation-probability nucleotide sequences to deal with suspected cross-contamination and a sequencing artifact. A later analysis calculated a clonal expansion index for each public chain from normalized within-repertoire ranks of inferred template counts. A later analysis computed generation probabilities with a VDJ recombination model fitted to out-of-frame rearrangements, and checked the results against IGoR. In a later analysis, hypergeometric tests were used to score TCR-TCR, TCR-HLA and TCR-CMV co-occurrence, with a repertoire-size bias correction applied to TCR pairs. To estimate false discovery rates, a later analysis permuted the HLA or CMV assignments 20 times. In a later analysis, co-occurring TCRs were grouped with DBSCAN, and TCRdist sequence similarity was added when clustering was performed within HLA-allele-positive subsets. Co-occurrence clustering excluded repertoires with fewer than 30,000 or more than 120,000 public chains, plus five with anomalous nucleotide sharing. Drawn from immuneACCESS, this table holds only the in-frame rearrangements with V and J called that TCRdb kept. Clones are partly lost; checked studies trace under half to an unresolved V gene and leave the rest unexplained. The V and J calls and the clone size are those of that table, but D and trimming were determined from the DNA. Present in this sample are tens of thousands of clones, approximately 80% of which were seen just once. The top ten hold 3.5% to 4.5% of the sample.

Worth noting for this clone: This clone's antigen is unknown. The record has no base qualities; no much larger clone is one base away.

The TCR comes from a man younger than 40 in good health and CMV-seronegative. The sequenced sample consisted of PBMCs.

The CDR3: CASSLVGAGQETQYF. The DNA reads TGTGCCAGCAGCTTAGTAGGCGCGGGCCAAGAGACCCAGTACTTC. The sequence is built from TRBV7-9 and TRBJ2-5; TRBD2 could be the D gene, as 5 bases match. CDR1 and CDR2, per the germline V gene (reference sequence), are SEHNR and FQNEAQ. Between the V and J ends, shortened by 1 base and 1 base respectively, the junction contains 10 bases. Inclusive of the bounding cysteine and phenylalanine, the CDR3 is 15 residues long. The only DNA kept is the CDR3, 45 bases in frame from the first base.